Presented here are 4 T cell receptor beta chains from one specimen sequenced in a study of neurological immune-mediated disorders (dated by TCRdb to the late 2010s). The method behind the library was 5' RACE. TCRdb shows the sequencer as Illumina HiSeq 2500. TCRdb handled the public reads itself, with Q25 trimming in fastp and clone calling in MiXCR, and kept productive beta chains. Rows are unified per CDR3 protein, each entry keeping the most common DNA and genes. In this sample the table shows about 19,000 distinct CDR3 sequences, 7.5% of which occur a single time. The ten largest clones capture less than 20% of the sample. Sequenced input: CD8+ T cells from blood. Receptors originate from a woman in her twenties or thirties with HTLV-1-associated myelopathy (HAM/TSP).

This clonotype has at least ten counts. The CDR3 reads CASSMVSLDEQFF. The CDR3 DNA follows: TGTGCCAGCAGTATGGTCTCTCTCGATGAGCAGTTCTTC. This chain connects TRBV2 to TRBJ2-1; no definite D call. Germline loops: CDR1 SNHLY, CDR2 FYNNEI. Trimming removed 5 bases at V and 8 bases at J, with 13 bases between. The CDR3 totals 13 residues.

This clonotype was observed many times. The gene calls are TRBV12-3 or TRBV12-4 and TRBJ1-1; D is uncertain. This CDR3 comprises 14 residues. Trimming shortened V by 2 bases and J by 1 base, and 8 bases separated the two germline ends. The DNA of the CDR3 is TGTGCCAGCAGTTTAACTCCAGGGAACACTGAAGCTTTCTTT. Its protein is CASSLTPGNTEAFF.

This clonotype appeared many times. The chain combines TRBV27 with TRBJ2-7; tentative D call: TRBD2 (5 bases). Germline CDR1 and CDR2: MNHEY and SMNVEV (reference sequence). Trimming pared 5 bases from V and 5 bases from J, leaving 10 bases between. There are 12 residues in the CDR3. CDR3 amino acids: CASSPDGDEQYF. CDR3 nucleotide sequence: TGTGCCAGCAGTCCAGACGGGGACGAGCAGTACTTC.

In its sample, this clonotype is medium-sized. The rearrangement uses TRBV20-1 and TRBJ2-7; weak D call: TRBD1 (7 bases). Germline CDR1 is DFQATT and CDR2 is SNEGSKA (reference sequence). Trimming stripped 3 bases from V and 0 bases from J, with 12 bases between. CDR3 size: 14 residues. The CDR3 nucleotides are TGCAGTGCTAGGGGGGGACAGAGCTCCTACGAGCAGTACTTC. It codes for CSARGGQSSYEQYF.